Following are 8 T cell receptor beta chains from one sample sequenced in a study of T-cell memory formation after mild COVID-19. TCRdb reprocessed the 5' RACE reads with MiXCR, giving one entry per CDR3 protein. This sample has about 170,000 distinct CDR3 sequences, with 10% to 15% found just once. The sequenced sample was PBMCs or a T cell subset sorted from them (not recorded which). The receptors were gathered from a man younger than 35 who had mild COVID-19 (a few samples of this study predate the infection). Cell type and time point are not known.

This clonotype was seen many times. The rearrangement links TRBV20-1 to TRBJ1-6; D may be TRBD1 (5 bases). Germline V lookup: CDR1 DFQATT, CDR2 SNEGSKA (reference sequence). The CDR3 has 12 residues. Trimming stripped 5 bases from V and 6 bases from J, with 8 bases between. Written as DNA, the CDR3 is TGCAGTGCTCGGGGACCTAATTCACCCCTCCACTTT. It yields the protein CSARGPNSPLHF.

This sequence joins TRBV18 and TRBJ1-5, with 9 positions matching TRBD1. Germline assignment: CDR1 KGHSH and CDR2 LQKENI. With 0 bases clipped from V and 7 bases from J, the junction kept 7 bases outside the gene matches. This CDR3 has 16 amino acids. DNA of the CDR3: TGTGCCAGCTCACCACCTGGGACAGGGCAAGGACAGCCCCAGCATTTT. Amino acid sequence: CASSPPGTGQGQPQHF.

This clonotype was seen repeatedly, ten times or more. J is TRBJ1-5 and V is TRBV4-1; 7 positions match TRBD1. Germline V gene sequence: CDR1 MGHRA, CDR2 YSYEKL. This CDR3 has 13 residues. The V segment lost 4 bases and the J segment 6 bases; nucleotides outside the gene matches: 3. The chain's CDR3 is CASSRGGSQPQHF. For the CDR3, the DNA is TGCGCCAGCAGCCGAGGGGGCAGTCAGCCCCAGCATTTT.

The J gene is TRBJ1-2, the V gene TRBV12-3 or TRBV12-4; D possibly corresponds to TRBD1 (6 bases). Trimming stripped 11 bases from V and 6 bases from J, with 16 bases between. This CDR3 has 12 amino acids. CDR3 in DNA: TGTGCCGGAACCACAGGGAGAGATGGCTACACCTTC. It encodes CAGTTGRDGYTF.

The V gene is TRBV7-9, the J gene TRBJ2-2; D may match TRBD1 or TRBD2 (5 bases each). CDR1 is SEHNR and CDR2 is FQNEAQ in the germline V gene (reference sequence). The V and J ends lost 1 base and 4 bases respectively, with 10 bases between them. The CDR3 runs 15 residues. CDR3 coding DNA: TGTGCCAGCAGCTTAGATCTGGGACCCACCGGGGAGCTGTTTTTT. Amino acid sequence: CASSLDLGPTGELFF.

This clonotype has a handful of counts. The chain joins TRBV6-2 or TRBV6-3 to TRBJ1-2, with TRBD1 matching over 10 bases. V shed 6 bases, J shed 3 bases, and the junction held 4 bases outside the gene matches. Germline-derived CDR1 and CDR2 are MNHEY and SVGEGT. The CDR3 extends over 14 amino acids. The DNA of the CDR3 is TGTGCCAGCAGATCGACAGGGGGCGACTATGGCTACACCTTC. Its protein product is CASRSTGGDYGYTF.

The V and J genes are TRBV5-8 and TRBJ2-7; 9 bases are shared with TRBD1. Germline CDR1 SGHTS, CDR2 YDEGEE. Germline trimming cut 2 bases from V and 6 bases from J; bases unmatched to any gene: 12. CDR3 size: 16 residues. As DNA, the CDR3 is TGTGCCAGCAGCTTCGGACCCGGGACAGGGAGGCCCGAGCAGTACTTC. It encodes CASSFGPGTGRPEQYF. Combining the CDR3 with reference TRBV5-8 and TRBJ2-7 gives the whole variable domain EAGVTQSPTHLIKTRGQQATLRCSPISGHTSVYWYQQALGLGLQFLLWYDEGEERNRGNFPPRFSGRQFPNYSSELNVNALELEDSALYLCASSFGPGTGRPEQYFGPGTRLTVT.

This clonotype was picked up a small number of times. CDR3 in amino acids: CASSPEQTEFEAFF. The DNA for the CDR3 is TGTGCCAGCAGCCCGGAGCAGACAGAATTTGAAGCTTTCTTT. The J gene is TRBJ1-1, the V gene TRBV5-4; maybe TRBD1 (5 bases). The length of the CDR3 is 14 residues. CDR1 and CDR2 from the germline V gene are SGHNT and YYREEE (reference sequence). With 4 bases removed from V and 7 bases from J, the gap between germline ends came to 17 bases. The variable domain in full, completed from reference TRBV5-4 and TRBJ1-1, reads ETGVTQSPTHLIKTRGQQVTLRCSSQSGHNTVSWYQQALGQGPQFIFQYYREEENGRGNFPPRFSGLQFPNYSSELNVNALELDDSALYLCASSPEQTEFEAFFGQGTRLTVV.